One sample yielded the 2 T cell receptor beta chains listed below, sequenced in a study of vaccination effects on CD4 cells after COVID-19. Their recognized antigens are unknown. Scientists isolated CD4+ T cells after an approximately 10-day culture period ended. Clones were sequenced by immunoSEQ multiplex PCR, and TCRdb holds only the in-frame ones, with some missing. The sample consists of about 70,000 clones, 77% of them appearing once. The input for sequencing was CD4+ T cells from PBMCs cultured without peptide, taken before COVID-19 vaccination. These TCRs come from a human donor who received a COVID-19 vaccine.

The rearrangement links TRBV10-2 to TRBJ2-7, with a possible D match to TRBD2 (5 bases). Deletions cut 6 bases from V and 4 bases from J, with 16 bases between. This CDR3 region has 14 residues. CDR1 and CDR2 (germline): WSHSY, SAAADI. Here the CDR3 reads CASSPHGRDYEQYV. The CDR3 bases are TGCGCCAGCAGCCCCCACGGACGGGATTACGAGCAGTACGTC.

The rearrangement links TRBV6-1 to TRBJ1-3, with no clear D. There are 15 residues in the CDR3. The ends were cut back, 1 base at V and 0 bases at J, with 7 bases in the middle. Germline V gene lookup returns CDR1 MNHNS and CDR2 SASEGT. CDR3 sequence reads: CASSEDINSGNTIYF. As DNA, the CDR3 is TGTGCCAGCAGTGAAGACATAAACTCTGGAAACACCATATATTTT.